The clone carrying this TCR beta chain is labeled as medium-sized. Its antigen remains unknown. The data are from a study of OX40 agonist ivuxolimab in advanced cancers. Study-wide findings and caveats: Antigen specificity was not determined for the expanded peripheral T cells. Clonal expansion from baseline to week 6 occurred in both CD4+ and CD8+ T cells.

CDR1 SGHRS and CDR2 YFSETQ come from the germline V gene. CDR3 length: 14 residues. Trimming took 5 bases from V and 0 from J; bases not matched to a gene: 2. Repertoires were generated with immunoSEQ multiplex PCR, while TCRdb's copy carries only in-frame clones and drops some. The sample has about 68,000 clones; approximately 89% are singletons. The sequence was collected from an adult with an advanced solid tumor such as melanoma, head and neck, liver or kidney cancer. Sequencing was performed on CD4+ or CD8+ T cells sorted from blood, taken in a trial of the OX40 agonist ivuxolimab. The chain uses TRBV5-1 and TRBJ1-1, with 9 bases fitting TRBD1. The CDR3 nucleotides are TGCGCCAGCAGAGGACAGGGGATGAACACTGAAGCTTTCTTT. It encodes CASRGQGMNTEAFF.